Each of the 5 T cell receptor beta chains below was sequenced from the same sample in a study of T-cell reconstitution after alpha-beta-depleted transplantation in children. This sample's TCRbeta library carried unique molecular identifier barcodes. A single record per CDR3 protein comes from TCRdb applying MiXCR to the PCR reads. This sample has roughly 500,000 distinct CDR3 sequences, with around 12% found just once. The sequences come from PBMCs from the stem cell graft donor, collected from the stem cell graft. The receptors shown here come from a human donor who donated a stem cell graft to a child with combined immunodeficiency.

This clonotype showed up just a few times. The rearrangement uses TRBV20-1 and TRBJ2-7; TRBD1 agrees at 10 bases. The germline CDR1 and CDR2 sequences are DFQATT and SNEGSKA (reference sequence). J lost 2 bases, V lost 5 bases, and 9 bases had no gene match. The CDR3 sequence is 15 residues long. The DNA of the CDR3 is TGCAGTGCTCACCCGGCCGGGACAGGGGCCTACGAGCAGTACTTC. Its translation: CSAHPAGTGAYEQYF.

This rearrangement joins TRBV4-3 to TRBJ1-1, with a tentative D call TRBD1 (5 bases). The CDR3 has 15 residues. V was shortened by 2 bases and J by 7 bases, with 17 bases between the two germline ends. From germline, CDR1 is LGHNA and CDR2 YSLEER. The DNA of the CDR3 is TGCGCCAGCAGCCAACTTTTAATGGGAGGACATGAAGCTTTCTTT. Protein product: CASSQLLMGGHEAFF.

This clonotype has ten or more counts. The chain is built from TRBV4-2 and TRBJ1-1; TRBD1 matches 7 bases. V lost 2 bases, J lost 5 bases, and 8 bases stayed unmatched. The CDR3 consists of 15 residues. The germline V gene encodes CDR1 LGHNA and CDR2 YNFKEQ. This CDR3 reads CASSQREGARTEAFF. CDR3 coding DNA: TGTGCCAGCAGCCAACGGGAGGGGGCAAGGACTGAAGCTTTCTTT.

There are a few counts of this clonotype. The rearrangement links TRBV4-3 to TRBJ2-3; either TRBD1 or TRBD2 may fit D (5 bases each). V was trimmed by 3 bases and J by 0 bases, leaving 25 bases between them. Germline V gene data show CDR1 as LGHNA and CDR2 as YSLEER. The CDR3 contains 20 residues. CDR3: CASSQREGRAARASTDTQYF. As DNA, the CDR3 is TGCGCCAGCAGCCAGCGAGAGGGACGGGCGGCACGTGCTAGCACAGATACGCAGTATTTT.

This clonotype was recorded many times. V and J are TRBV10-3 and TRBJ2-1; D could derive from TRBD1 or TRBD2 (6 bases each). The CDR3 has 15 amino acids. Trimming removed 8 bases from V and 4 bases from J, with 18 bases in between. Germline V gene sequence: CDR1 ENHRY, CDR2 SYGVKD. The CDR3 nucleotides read TGTGCCATCGGACAGAGCGGAGGGGAGTACAATGAGCAGTTCTTC. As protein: CAIGQSGGEYNEQFF.